This T cell receptor (beta chain) stems from a study of cytomegalovirus exposure and HLA in healthy donors. Study results and caveats: Later on, an analysis found that several of the most significant clusters appeared to be linked to common viral pathogens, which included parvovirus B19.

Primers: 60 Vbeta forward and 13 Jbeta reverse. Profiled with immunoSEQ multiplex PCR; TCRdb holds only in-frame clones, not every one. This sample has just under 45,000 clones, with about half found just once. The V gene's germline CDR1 is MGHRA and CDR2 YSYEKL. CDR3 size: 16 residues. Between the trimmed V and J ends, which lost 1 base and 0 bases, there was a span of 10 bases. This clone showed up just a few times. Its antigen is unidentified. Sequenced input: PBMCs. The gene calls are TRBV4-1 and TRBJ1-5; possible D gene TRBD1, 5 bases. The source of this sequence is a man between 60 and 75 years old in good health and CMV-seronegative. This CDR3 is CASSQGSGLSNQPQHF. The CDR3 DNA follows: TGCGCCAGCAGCCAAGGGTCGGGACTTAGCAATCAGCCCCAGCATTTT.